This T cell receptor (beta chain) was captured by sequencing in a study of shared clonotypes between healthy human individuals. The CDR3 has 15 amino acids. The germline V gene encodes CDR1 MGHRA and CDR2 YSYEKL. Some clones are missing from TCRdb's copy, which holds only in-frame ones; the method was immunoSEQ multiplex PCR. The data show some 1 million clones, with under 80% seen just once and less than 1.5% held by the top ten. A CD45RA-negative memory subset and a CD45RA+ naive subset were separated from the CD4+ cells. This clone has just one count. The antigen is unknown. One end of the junction varies from germline; a read error may be responsible. Study-wide results and limits: When naive CD4 clonotypes were compared across a few donors, around 5% were shared. Richness estimates generally favored naive over memory subsets. The expectation was that sequencing depth would affect clonotype sharing among donors.

Sequences were obtained from memory CD4+ T cells sorted from blood. Subset defined: CD45RA-negative fraction. This receptor was identified in a young man in good health. The rearrangement joins TRBV4-1 to TRBJ2-2, with D perhaps matching TRBD1 (5 bases). CDR3 DNA: TGCGTCAGCAGCCCACCGTCAGGGTACACCGGGGAGCTGTTTTTT. Encoded protein: CVSSPPSGYTGELFF.